Listed below are T cell receptor beta chains from one sample, sequenced in a study of beta chain features in type 1 diabetes. Profiling relied on immunoSEQ multiplex PCR, and the TCRdb table lists in-frame clones only, not all of them. The table has a few hundred thousand clones, approximately 14% seen once; the top ten hold 0.017%. The sequenced sample was naive CD4+ T cells from blood. Receptors were obtained from a man younger than 45 with type 1 diabetes. CDR3s include the opening cysteine and the closing phenylalanine or tryptophan. A D gene is named only where the DNA matches it firmly. Clone size is stated in some rows and not others, as once, few, many or a class when expanded.

CDR3: CASSLGRGTTDTQYF
size: few
V: TRBV7-9
D: -
J: TRBJ2-3

CDR3: CASSLVHPGETQYF
size: -
V: TRBV5-6
D: -
J: TRBJ2-5

CDR3: CASRRDRGAYEQYF
size: -
V: TRBV6-1
D: TRBD1
J: TRBJ2-7

CDR3: CASSQAGLGYTF
size: -
V: TRBV4-2
D: -
J: TRBJ1-2

CDR3: CASSWQENTEAFF
size: -
V: TRBV6-4
D: -
J: TRBJ1-1

CDR3: CATSRGGTGNTGELFF
size: -
V: TRBV15
D: TRBD1
J: TRBJ2-2

CDR3: CASSLGTDKETQYF
size: few
V: TRBV5-4
D: -
J: TRBJ2-5

CDR3: CASSLEIGHSYEQYF
size: -
V: TRBV5-1
D: -
J: TRBJ2-7

CDR3: CASSRTYGGIYEQYF
size: -
V: TRBV7-2
D: -
J: TRBJ2-7

CDR3: CASSRMTGATGELFF
size: few
V: TRBV6-5
D: TRBD1
J: TRBJ2-2

CDR3: CASSLEAVAAAFF
size: few
V: TRBV7-9
D: -
J: TRBJ1-1

CDR3: CASSSRGGRDNEQFF
size: -
V: TRBV5-1
D: TRBD2
J: TRBJ2-1

CDR3: CASRSGGELFF
size: few
V: TRBV28
D: -
J: TRBJ2-2

CDR3: CASSLTGHSSYEQYF
size: -
V: TRBV4-1
D: -
J: TRBJ2-7

CDR3: CASSVAPSERGSEQFF
size: -
V: TRBV9
D: -
J: TRBJ2-1

CDR3: CASSPTSGRSDTQYF
size: -
V: TRBV7-3
D: TRBD2
J: TRBJ2-3

CDR3: CASSERGYEQYF
size: -
V: TRBV6-5
D: -
J: TRBJ2-7

CDR3: CASSPLAGVGSEQFF
size: -
V: TRBV18
D: TRBD2
J: TRBJ2-1

CDR3: CASSLGGSNQPQHF
size: -
V: TRBV27
D: -
J: TRBJ1-5

CDR3: CASSPYRDHEQYF
size: few
V: TRBV18
D: -
J: TRBJ2-7

CDR3: CASSPPSQGNQPQHF
size: few
V: TRBV18
D: -
J: TRBJ1-5

CDR3: CASNVAGGNEQFF
size: -
V: TRBV25-1
D: -
J: TRBJ2-1

CDR3: CASSAYRGYEQYF
size: -
V: TRBV7-8
D: TRBD1
J: TRBJ2-7

CDR3: CASSQGQGYNEQFF
size: -
V: TRBV6-4
D: TRBD1
J: TRBJ2-1

CDR3: CASSDPGLGGDTQYF
size: -
V: TRBV25-1
D: TRBD2
J: TRBJ2-3

CDR3: CASRGLAGRTGELFF
size: -
V: TRBV11-1
D: TRBD2
J: TRBJ2-2

CDR3: CASSFTSNYEQYF
size: few
V: TRBV5-1
D: -
J: TRBJ2-7

CDR3: CASSDRDSKISGNTIYF
size: -
V: TRBV9
D: TRBD1
J: TRBJ1-3

CDR3: CASSPLLGGNHEQYF
size: -
V: TRBV6-5
D: -
J: TRBJ2-7

CDR3: CASSLNRQETQYF
size: -
V: TRBV5-6
D: -
J: TRBJ2-5

CDR3: CASSEAGDYGYTF
size: -
V: TRBV25-1
D: -
J: TRBJ1-2

CDR3: CANDRAGELFF
size: -
V: TRBV23-1
D: TRBD1
J: TRBJ2-2

CDR3: CASSLQATNEKLFF
size: -
V: TRBV7-9
D: -
J: TRBJ1-4

CDR3: CASSVDWTPNNSPLHF
size: once
V: TRBV9
D: -
J: TRBJ1-6

CDR3: CASRRDFSTDTQYF
size: few
V: TRBV28
D: -
J: TRBJ2-3

CDR3: CASSLPGQGQETQYF
size: -
V: TRBV5-4
D: TRBD1
J: TRBJ2-5

CDR3: CASTKTISGSTYEQYF
size: -
V: TRBV7-8
D: TRBD2
J: TRBJ2-7

CDR3: CASSHWRLPGQGLLYF
size: few
V: TRBV23-1
D: TRBD1
J: TRBJ2-4

CDR3: CAIRGQGNTGELFF
size: few
V: TRBV10-3
D: TRBD1
J: TRBJ2-2

CDR3: CASSSMNRGGNQPQHF
size: -
V: TRBV7-9
D: -
J: TRBJ1-5

CDR3: CASSLGGESNQPQHF
size: few
V: TRBV5-1
D: -
J: TRBJ1-5

CDR3: CATSREGGSPTNTGELFF
size: few
V: TRBV15
D: TRBD2
J: TRBJ2-2

CDR3: CSMGQSYGYTF
size: -
V: TRBV20-1
D: TRBD1
J: TRBJ1-2

CDR3: CASSQQGARTDTQYF
size: few
V: TRBV18
D: TRBD1
J: TRBJ2-3

CDR3: CASSSRTGGYQETQYF
size: -
V: TRBV7-3
D: TRBD1
J: TRBJ2-5

CDR3: CASSLRQGPRDEQYF
size: few
V: TRBV5-1
D: -
J: TRBJ2-7

CDR3: CASLNTRMAGQPQHF
size: -
V: TRBV6-1
D: -
J: TRBJ1-5

CDR3: CAWSFRTGANTEAFF
size: -
V: TRBV30
D: TRBD1
J: TRBJ1-1

CDR3: CASSLTPTRLNNEQFF
size: few
V: TRBV9
D: -
J: TRBJ2-1

CDR3: CASSPQNTGELFF
size: -
V: TRBV5-1
D: -
J: TRBJ2-2

CDR3: CASRSTSGSRHEQYF
size: few
V: TRBV5-4
D: TRBD2
J: TRBJ2-7

CDR3: CASSLSVTRGMTEAFF
size: -
V: TRBV27
D: -
J: TRBJ1-1

CDR3: CASSLAGHTDGYTF
size: -
V: TRBV5-1
D: -
J: TRBJ1-2